The next 29 T cell receptor beta chains were all read from a single sample in a study of blood T cell repertoires in COVID-19. Assay used: immunoSEQ multiplex PCR; TCRdb lists only in-frame clones, some missing. This sample has around 260,000 clones, with approximately 81% found just once. The sequenced sample consisted of peripheral blood. These receptors were collected from a man in his sixties with acute or convalescent COVID-19.

The J gene is TRBJ1-2, the V gene TRBV10-1, with TRBD1 as a possible D gene (5 bases). Trimming stripped 6 bases from V and 0 bases from J, with 26 bases between. From germline, CDR1 is WNHNN and CDR2 SYGVQD (reference sequence). The CDR3 loop spans 19 amino acids. CDR3 DNA sequence: TGCGCCAGCAGCGGACCCCCAGGGTGGGAACAGCATCCTAACTATGGCTACACCTTC. Amino acid sequence: CASSGPPGWEQHPNYGYTF.

The chain links TRBV6-2 or TRBV6-3 to TRBJ2-7; 10 positions agree with TRBD1. Germline CDR1 reads MNHEY; CDR2 reads SVGEGT. This CDR3 is 15 amino acids long. V was clipped by 2 bases and J by 6 bases; unmatched bases: 7. The CDR3 bases are TGTGCCAGCAGTTACGTGACAGGGGGCGCTTCCGAGCAGTACTTC. The encoded protein is CASSYVTGGASEQYF.

The chain links TRBV11-2 to TRBJ2-7, with a possible D match to TRBD2 (6 bases). V lost 5 bases and J 4 bases, leaving 12 bases between the germline ends. This CDR3 has 13 amino acids. The germline V gene has CDR1 SGHAT and CDR2 FQNNGV. CDR3 region: CASSHGTGYEQYF. CDR3 nucleotide sequence: TGTGCCAGCAGCCACGGGACTGGTTACGAGCAGTACTTC. Based on the CDR3 plus reference TRBV11-2 and TRBJ2-7, the full variable domain is EAGVAQSPRYKIIEKRQSVAFWCNPISGHATLYWYQQILGQGPKLLIQFQNNGVVDDSQLPKDRFSAERLKGVDSTLKIQPAKLEDSAVYLCASSHGTGYEQYFGPGTRLTVT.

The V call is TRBV28, the J call TRBJ2-5, with D uncertain. From germline, CDR1 is MDHEN and CDR2 SYDVKM. V was cut by 5 bases and J by 4 bases, with 14 bases left in between. The CDR3 is 14 residues long. DNA for the CDR3: TGTGCCAGCAGTACTGAGGAGAAGGTAGAGACCCAGTACTTC. Protein product: CASSTEEKVETQYF.

CDR3 sequence (DNA): TGTGCCAGTAGCCCGATCACCCAGGGGCAGCCCCAGCATTTT. Translated, it gives CASSPITQGQPQHF. The chain carries TRBV19 and TRBJ1-5; D is possibly TRBD1 (6 bases). Trimming removed 6 bases from V and 7 bases from J, with 16 bases in between. The CDR3 runs to 14 residues. CDR1 is LNHDA and CDR2 is SQIVND in the germline V gene (reference sequence).

In this sample, this clone turned up a few times. The rearrangement joins TRBV5-6 to TRBJ2-6; D gene ambiguous. V lost 2 bases, J lost 1 base, and 7 bases lay in between. CDR3 size: 15 residues. Germline V gene sequence: CDR1 SGHDT, CDR2 YYEEEE. CDR3 residues: CASSFRISGANVLTF. DNA of the CDR3: TGTGCCAGCAGCTTCAGGATTTCTGGGGCCAACGTCCTGACTTTC.

V and J are TRBV28 and TRBJ1-4; a weak D match, TRBD1 (6 bases). This CDR3 is 11 amino acids long. With 2 bases removed from V and 12 bases from J, the gap between germline ends came to 7 bases. CDR1 and CDR2 (germline): MDHEN, SYDVKM. The CDR3 protein is CASSLKGELFF. CDR3 bases: TGTGCCAGCAGTTTAAAGGGGGAACTGTTTTTT.

The V call is TRBV4-1, the J call TRBJ2-7, with TRBD1 matching 10 bases. The CDR3 has 14 amino acids. Germline V gene data show CDR1 as MGHRA and CDR2 as YSYEKL. J was trimmed by 6 bases and V by 4 bases; bases with no gene match: 6. CDR3 sequence reads: CASSRGTGEGEQYF. CDR3 sequence (DNA): TGCGCCAGCAGCCGCGGGACAGGGGAGGGCGAGCAGTACTTC.

The chain carries TRBV11-2 and TRBJ2-5, with D hard to call. CDR1 is SGHAT and CDR2 is FQNNGV in the germline V gene. The V end lost 1 base, the J end lost 4 bases, and 10 bases lay between the germline ends. This CDR3 region has 14 residues. The CDR3 nucleotides are TGTGCCAGCAGCTTAGGTTGGCAGTCAGAGACCCAGTACTTC. This encodes CASSLGWQSETQYF.

The chain couples TRBV28 to TRBJ2-2, with D possibly TRBD2 on 6 matching bases. V was trimmed by 2 bases and J by 6 bases, leaving 10 bases between them. The CDR3 extends over 14 amino acids. CDR1 is MDHEN and CDR2 is SYDVKM in the germline V gene. CDR3 DNA: TGTGCCAGCAGTTTAGAGGAGGGAGCCGGGGAGCTGTTTTTT. The encoded protein is CASSLEEGAGELFF.

The chain couples TRBV2 to TRBJ2-1, with D uncertain. Germline V gives CDR1 SNHLY, CDR2 FYNNEI. The CDR3 sequence is 12 residues long. The ends were cut back, 5 bases at V and 12 bases at J, with 14 bases in the middle. CDR3 amino acids: CASSIDSLPQFF. In nucleotides, the CDR3 is TGTGCCAGCAGTATCGACTCACTACCGCAGTTCTTC.

The chain employs TRBV5-1 and TRBJ1-1; the D is unclear. Germline loops: CDR1 SGHRS, CDR2 YFSETQ. This CDR3 contains 13 residues. Trimming cost V 7 bases and J 3 bases, with 13 bases left between them. CDR3 bases: TGCGCCAGCGGGGAGGGCAGCTACACTGAAGCTTTCTTT. Its protein is CASGEGSYTEAFF.

This chain links TRBV7-9 with TRBJ1-1; the match to TRBD1 covers 8 bases. The CDR3 loop spans 14 amino acids. Trimming removed 6 bases from V and 0 bases from J; junction bases left unmatched: 3. Germline V gives CDR1 SEHNR, CDR2 FQNEAQ (reference sequence). Here the CDR3 DNA reads TGTGCCAGCAGAAAGACAGGGGTGAACACTGAAGCTTTCTTT. Amino acids: CASRKTGVNTEAFF.

In nucleotides, the CDR3 is TGTGCCAGCAGCTTAAGAGGAGCGGGAGTCACCGGGGAGCTGTTTTTT. Protein sequence: CASSLRGAGVTGELFF. The rearrangement joins TRBV7-3 to TRBJ2-2, with 8 bases fitting TRBD2. Germline CDR1 SGHTA, CDR2 FQGTGA. V shed 1 base, J shed 4 bases, and the junction held 5 bases outside the gene matches. The length of the CDR3 is 16 residues. Drawing the rest from reference TRBV7-3 and TRBJ2-2, the complete variable domain is GAGVSQTPSNKVTEKGKYVELRCDPISGHTALYWYRQSLGQGPEFLIYFQGTGAADDSGLPNDRFFAVRPEGSVSTLKIQRTERGDSAVYLCASSLRGAGVTGELFFGEGSRLTVL.

The genes are TRBV13 and TRBJ1-5, with D unresolved. The CDR3 is made up of 13 amino acids. Germline CDR1 reads PRHDT; CDR2 reads FYEKMQ (reference sequence). Trimming stripped 2 bases from V and 6 bases from J, with 8 bases between. CDR3 in DNA: TGTGCCAGCAGCTTATCGGTTGGTCAGCCCCAGCATTTT. Translation: CASSLSVGQPQHF.

The J gene is TRBJ2-1, the V gene TRBV4-3; 10 bases map to TRBD2. J gave up 4 bases and V 1 base, and 7 bases lay outside the gene matches. Germline V gene lookup returns CDR1 LGHNA and CDR2 YSLEER. CDR3 size: 17 residues. CDR3 bases: TGCGCCAGCAGCCAAGTGTGGGCTAGCGGGAGTTACAATGAGCAGTTCTTC. Translation: CASSQVWASGSYNEQFF.

The genes are TRBV10-3 and TRBJ2-1; 11 bases agree with TRBD2. This CDR3 spans 14 amino acids. Per germline, CDR1 ENHRY and CDR2 SYGVKD. Unmatched junction bases numbered 6, after V lost 7 bases and J lost 7 bases. CDR3 DNA sequence: TGTGCCATCACCGGGACTAGCGGAGGGAATGAGCAGTTCTTC. Translated: CAITGTSGGNEQFF.

V is TRBV4-3 and J is TRBJ2-1, with TRBD1 matching over 9 bases. CDR1 is LGHNA and CDR2 is YSLEER in the germline V gene. The V and J ends lost 4 bases and 0 bases, in that order; junction bases with no gene match: 4. The CDR3 consists of 16 residues. The CDR3 loop reads CASSRDRGISYNEQFF. As DNA, the CDR3 is TGCGCCAGCAGCCGAGACAGGGGGATCTCCTACAATGAGCAGTTCTTC.

The chain joins TRBV27 to TRBJ2-5; a possible D gene is TRBD2 (6 bases). CDR3 size: 14 residues. Trimming took 2 bases from V and 4 from J, leaving 11 bases between them. The germline V gene encodes CDR1 MNHEY and CDR2 SMNVEV (reference sequence). CDR3 DNA sequence: TGTGCCAGCAGTTTACGGTTGGGAGGAGAGACCCAGTACTTC. Protein: CASSLRLGGETQYF.

The chain links TRBV18 to TRBJ1-5; tentative D call: TRBD1 (6 bases). The CDR3 runs 17 residues. Trimming took 2 bases from V and 5 from J, leaving 19 bases between them. Germline CDR1 is KGHSH and CDR2 is LQKENI. CDR3 residues: CASSPRTAVRRDQPQHF. CDR3 nucleotide sequence: TGTGCCAGCTCACCAAGGACAGCGGTAAGGCGGGATCAGCCCCAGCATTTT.

The chain recombines TRBV6-5 with TRBJ1-1; D unclear. The CDR3 runs 14 residues. The ends were cut back, 7 bases at V and 4 bases at J, with 16 bases in the middle. Germline V gene sequence: CDR1 MNHEY, CDR2 SVGAGI. The CDR3 DNA is TGTGCCAGCACCCCGGGGTGGAGGGCCACTGAAGCTTTCTTT. Protein product: CASTPGWRATEAFF.

This clone was seen a few times. V is TRBV5-5 and J is TRBJ1-2, with 9 nucleotides matching TRBD1. V trimming: 4 bases; J trimming: 0 bases; junction bases outside the gene matches: 4. The length of the CDR3 is 15 residues. Germline V gene sequence: CDR1 SGHKS, CDR2 YYEKEE (reference sequence). In nucleotides, the CDR3 is TGTGCCAGCAGCCCCGGGACAGGGACTAACTATGGCTACACCTTC. It codes for CASSPGTGTNYGYTF.

This clone showed up just once. The rearrangement joins TRBV30 to TRBJ1-1; TRBD1 matches at 8 bases. Germline CDR1 is GTSNPN and CDR2 is SVGIG (reference sequence). Germline trimming cut 1 base from V and 4 bases from J; bases unmatched to any gene: 8. This CDR3 is 15 amino acids long. CDR3 DNA: TGTGCCTGGAGTGAAAAGACAGGGGCGCGCACTGAAGCTTTCTTT. Its protein product is CAWSEKTGARTEAFF.

V is TRBV6-2 or TRBV6-3 and J is TRBJ1-2; D ambiguous. The CDR3 contains 13 residues. The V and J ends lost 5 bases and 4 bases respectively, with 11 bases between them. CDR1 and CDR2 (germline): MNHEY, SVGEGT. In DNA, the CDR3 is TGTGCCAGCAGTCGCGAGATACCCTATGGCTACACCTTC. Translation: CASSREIPYGYTF.

The chain combines TRBV15 with TRBJ2-7, with 11 positions matching TRBD2. This CDR3 is 18 amino acids long. CDR1 LNHNV and CDR2 YYDKDF come from the germline V gene (reference sequence). J was trimmed by 1 base and V by 0 bases; bases with no gene match: 8. The CDR3 region is CATSRDFALAGGSYEQYF. CDR3 nucleotide sequence: TGTGCCACCAGCAGAGATTTTGCCCTAGCGGGGGGATCCTACGAGCAGTACTTC.

The chain is built from TRBV19 and TRBJ2-5, with D perhaps matching TRBD1 (6 bases). This CDR3 has 14 residues. The germline V gene has CDR1 LNHDA and CDR2 SQIVND (reference sequence). V was shortened by 2 bases and J by 1 base, with 8 bases between the two germline ends. CDR3 nucleotides: TGTGCCAGTAGTATACAGGGGCCCCAAGAGACCCAGTACTTC. Amino acid sequence: CASSIQGPQETQYF.

On this clone itself: Other DNA sequences within the sample encode an identical CDR3. The chain has TRBV18 and TRBJ2-1; 11 bases match TRBD2. From germline, CDR1 is KGHSH and CDR2 LQKENI. Trimming took 2 bases from V and 3 from J; bases not matched to a gene: 0. This CDR3 has 15 amino acids. The CDR3 DNA sequence: TGTGCCAGCTCACCAGGGACTAGCGGCTACAATGAGCAGTTCTTC. Amino acid sequence: CASSPGTSGYNEQFF.

The V gene is TRBV2, the J gene TRBJ2-5; TRBD1 matches at 8 bases. This CDR3 comprises 14 residues. V was clipped by 7 bases and J by 2 bases; unmatched bases: 6. Germline V gene lookup returns CDR1 SNHLY and CDR2 FYNNEI. The chain's CDR3 is CASTWTGRQETQYF. The CDR3 bases are TGTGCCAGCACTTGGACAGGGCGTCAAGAGACCCAGTACTTC.

This clone appeared a few times. The gene calls are TRBV9 and TRBJ2-2; maybe TRBD2 (5 bases). The CDR3 is made up of 12 amino acids. Trimming shortened V by 2 bases and J by 7 bases, and 6 bases separated the two germline ends. Germline V gene sequence: CDR1 SGDLS, CDR2 YYNGEE. In nucleotides, the CDR3 is TGTGCCAGCAGCGTTCGGGGCGGGGAGCTGTTTTTT. Protein product: CASSVRGGELFF.